The sequence of this T cell receptor (beta chain) was determined in a study of T cell changes during pregnancy in multiple sclerosis. Trimming shortened V by 5 bases and J by 0 bases, and 14 bases separated the two germline ends. Germline V gene lookup returns CDR1 SGHTA and CDR2 FQGNSA. This CDR3 has 15 amino acids. The repertoire was sequenced with immunoSEQ multiplex PCR; TCRdb's copy has only in-frame clones and lacks some. The profile shows 30,000 to 40,000 clones, around 93% of them singletons. The specimen comprised CD4+ T cells from peripheral blood mononuclear cells, sampled in the second trimester of pregnancy. The V gene is TRBV7-2, the J gene TRBJ2-7, with D maybe TRBD2 (5 bases). The receptor comes from a female donor with multiple sclerosis, enrolled in a pregnancy study. The CDR3 loop is CASSDRTGTSYEQYF. CDR3 DNA: TGTGCCAGCAGCGACCGGACTGGAACCTCCTACGAGCAGTACTTC.